The source of this TCR beta chain is a study of a mutant IDH1 vaccine in newly diagnosed glioma. Study as a whole: Mean patient age was roughly 43 years; approximately 60% were male and about 38% female. Previous treatment comprised radiotherapy, temozolomide, or both, mostly both. Weeks 35 and 47 hosted visits V12 and V13, respectively.

A note on this clone: Its antigen remains unidentified.

The time point denotes: week 47, end of study. In every dose of vaccine, 300 ug of mutant IDH1 20-mer peptide was given alongside topical imiquimod. Produced via immunoSEQ multiplex PCR; TCRdb's table is partial and in-frame only. The sample gives more than 30,000 clones, 65% to 85% of which show up once; 29% is in the top ten. The sequencing here drew on PBMCs, taken from a glioma patient whose treatment included an IDH1 peptide vaccine. The source is a young man with glioma.

This chain's CDR3 is CASSQEVSAGGRGLAKNIQYF. In DNA form, the CDR3 reads TGCGCCAGCAGCCAAGAGGTTTCAGCGGGGGGGCGTGGTTTGGCCAAAAACATTCAGTACTTC. V gene TRBV4-3 combines with J gene TRBJ2-4; the match to TRBD2 covers 10 bases. CDR3 length: 21 amino acids. CDR1 is LGHNA, CDR2 YSLEER, per germline. V was pared by 0 bases and J by 1 base, with 15 bases of the junction left unmatched.